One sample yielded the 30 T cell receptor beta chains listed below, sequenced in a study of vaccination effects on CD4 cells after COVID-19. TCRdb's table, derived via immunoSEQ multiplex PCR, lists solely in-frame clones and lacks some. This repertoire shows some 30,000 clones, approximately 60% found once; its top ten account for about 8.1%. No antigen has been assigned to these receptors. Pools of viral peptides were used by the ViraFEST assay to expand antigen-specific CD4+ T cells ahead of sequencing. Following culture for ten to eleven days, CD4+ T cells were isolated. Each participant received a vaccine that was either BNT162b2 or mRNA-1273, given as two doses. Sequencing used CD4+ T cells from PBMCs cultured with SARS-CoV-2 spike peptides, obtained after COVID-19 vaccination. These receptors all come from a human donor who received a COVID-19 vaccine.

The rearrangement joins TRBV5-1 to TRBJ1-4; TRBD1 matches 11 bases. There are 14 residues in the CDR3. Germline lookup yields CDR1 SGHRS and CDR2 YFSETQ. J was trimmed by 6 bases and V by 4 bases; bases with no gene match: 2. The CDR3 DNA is TGCGCCAGCAGCCTGGGACAGGGGGATGAAAAACTGTTTTTT. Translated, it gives CASSLGQGDEKLFF. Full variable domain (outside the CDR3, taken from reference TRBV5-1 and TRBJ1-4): KAGVTQTPRYLIKTRGQQVTLSCSPISGHRSVSWYQQTPGQGLQFLFEYFSETQRNKGNFPGRFSGRQFSNSRSEMNVSTLELGDSALYLCASSLGQGDEKLFFGSGTQLSVL.

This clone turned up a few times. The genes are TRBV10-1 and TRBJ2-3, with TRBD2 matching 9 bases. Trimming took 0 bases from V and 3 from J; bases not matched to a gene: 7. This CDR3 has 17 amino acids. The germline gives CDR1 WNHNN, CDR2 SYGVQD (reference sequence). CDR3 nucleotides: TGCGCCAGCAGTGAGTCGAGCTCAAGCGGGAGGACAGATACGCAGTATTTT. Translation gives CASSESSSSGRTDTQYF.

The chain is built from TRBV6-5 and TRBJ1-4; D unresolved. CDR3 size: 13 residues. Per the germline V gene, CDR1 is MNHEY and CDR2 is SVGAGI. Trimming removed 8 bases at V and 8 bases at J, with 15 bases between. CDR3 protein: CASRTDVREKLFF. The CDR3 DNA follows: TGTGCCAGCCGGACCGACGTAAGGGAAAAACTGTTTTTT.

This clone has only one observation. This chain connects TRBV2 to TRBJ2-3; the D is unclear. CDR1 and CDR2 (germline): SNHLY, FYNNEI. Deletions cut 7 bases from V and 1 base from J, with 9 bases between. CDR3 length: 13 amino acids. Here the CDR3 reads CASNRMGTDTQYF. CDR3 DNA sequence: TGTGCCAGCAACAGAATGGGCACAGATACGCAGTATTTT.

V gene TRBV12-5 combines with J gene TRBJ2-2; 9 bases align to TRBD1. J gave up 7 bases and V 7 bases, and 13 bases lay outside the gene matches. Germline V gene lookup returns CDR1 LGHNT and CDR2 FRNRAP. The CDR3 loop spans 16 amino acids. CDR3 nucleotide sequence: TGTGCTAGTGCCCTGGGATTGGACAGGGGAATCGGGGAGCTGTTTTTT. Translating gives CASALGLDRGIGELFF.

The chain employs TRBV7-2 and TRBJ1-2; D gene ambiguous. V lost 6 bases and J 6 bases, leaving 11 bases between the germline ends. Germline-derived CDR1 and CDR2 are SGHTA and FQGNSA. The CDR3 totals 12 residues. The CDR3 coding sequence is TGTGCCAGCAGACGCGAGAGGGATGGCTACACCTTC. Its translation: CASRRERDGYTF.

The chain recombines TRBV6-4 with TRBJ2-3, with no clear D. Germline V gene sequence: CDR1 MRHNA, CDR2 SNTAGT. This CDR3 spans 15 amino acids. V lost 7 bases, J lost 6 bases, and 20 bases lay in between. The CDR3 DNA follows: TGTGCCAGCAAGCCGGATTCCTGGACGGCGGATACGCAGTATTTT. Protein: CASKPDSWTADTQYF.

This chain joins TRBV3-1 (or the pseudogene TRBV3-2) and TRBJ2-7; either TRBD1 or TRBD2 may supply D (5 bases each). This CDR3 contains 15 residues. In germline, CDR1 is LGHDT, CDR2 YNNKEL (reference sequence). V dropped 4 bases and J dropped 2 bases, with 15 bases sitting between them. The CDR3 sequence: CASSPTGTVTYEQYF. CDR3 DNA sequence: TGTGCCAGCAGCCCCACCGGGACGGTAACCTACGAGCAGTACTTC.

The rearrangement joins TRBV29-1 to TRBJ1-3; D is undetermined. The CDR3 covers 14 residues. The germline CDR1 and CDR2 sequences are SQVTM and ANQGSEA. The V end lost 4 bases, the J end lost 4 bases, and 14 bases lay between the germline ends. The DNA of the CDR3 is TGCAGCGTTGCCCCTCAAGGGAGAGGAAACACCATATATTTT. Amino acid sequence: CSVAPQGRGNTIYF.

In DNA, the CDR3 is TGTGCCAGCAGCTCCTTTCTGCAGGAGTATCAGCCCCAGCATTTT. Translated, it gives CASSSFLQEYQPQHF. V usage is TRBV7-8 and J usage is TRBJ1-5; no clear D gene. The CDR3 covers 15 residues. V was pared by 4 bases and J by 5 bases, with 15 bases between. In germline, CDR1 is SGHVS, CDR2 FQNEAQ.

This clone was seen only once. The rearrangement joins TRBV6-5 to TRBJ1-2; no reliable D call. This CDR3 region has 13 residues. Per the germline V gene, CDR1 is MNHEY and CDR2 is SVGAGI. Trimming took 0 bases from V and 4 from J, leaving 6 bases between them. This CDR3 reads CASSYSAGYGYTF. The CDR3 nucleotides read TGTGCCAGCAGTTACTCGGCAGGCTATGGCTACACCTTC.

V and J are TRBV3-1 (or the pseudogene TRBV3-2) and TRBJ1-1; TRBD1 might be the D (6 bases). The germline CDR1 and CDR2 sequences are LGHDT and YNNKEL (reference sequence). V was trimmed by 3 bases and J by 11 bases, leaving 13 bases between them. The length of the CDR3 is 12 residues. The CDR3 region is CASSQGGAGAFF. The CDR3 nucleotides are TGTGCCAGCAGCCAGGGGGGGGCTGGGGCTTTCTTT.

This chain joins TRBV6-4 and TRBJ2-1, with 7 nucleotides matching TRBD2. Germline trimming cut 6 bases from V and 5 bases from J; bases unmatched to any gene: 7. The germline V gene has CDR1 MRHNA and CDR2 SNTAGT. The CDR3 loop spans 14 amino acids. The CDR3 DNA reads TGTGCCAGCAGCCTGAGCGGGGAGAACAATGAGCAGTTCTTC. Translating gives CASSLSGENNEQFF.

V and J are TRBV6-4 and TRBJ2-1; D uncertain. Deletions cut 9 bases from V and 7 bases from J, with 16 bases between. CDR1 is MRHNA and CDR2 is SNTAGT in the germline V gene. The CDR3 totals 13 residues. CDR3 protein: CASSLGFGNEQFF. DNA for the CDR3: TGTGCCAGTTCTTTGGGATTTGGGAATGAGCAGTTCTTC.

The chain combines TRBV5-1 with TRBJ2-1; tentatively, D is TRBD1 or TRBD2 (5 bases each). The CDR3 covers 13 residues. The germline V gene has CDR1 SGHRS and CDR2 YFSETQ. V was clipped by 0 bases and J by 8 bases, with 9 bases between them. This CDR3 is CASSLERGDEQFF. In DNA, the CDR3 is TGCGCCAGCAGCTTGGAAAGAGGGGATGAGCAGTTCTTC. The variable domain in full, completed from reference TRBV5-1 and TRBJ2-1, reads KAGVTQTPRYLIKTRGQQVTLSCSPISGHRSVSWYQQTPGQGLQFLFEYFSETQRNKGNFPGRFSGRQFSNSRSEMNVSTLELGDSALYLCASSLERGDEQFFGPGTRLTVL.

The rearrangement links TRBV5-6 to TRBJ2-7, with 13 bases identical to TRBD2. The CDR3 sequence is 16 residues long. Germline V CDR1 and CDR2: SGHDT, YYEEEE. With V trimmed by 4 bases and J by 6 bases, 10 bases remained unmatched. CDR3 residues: CASSPRTSGRRSEQYF. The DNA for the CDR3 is TGTGCCAGCAGCCCAAGGACTAGCGGGAGAAGGAGCGAGCAGTACTTC.

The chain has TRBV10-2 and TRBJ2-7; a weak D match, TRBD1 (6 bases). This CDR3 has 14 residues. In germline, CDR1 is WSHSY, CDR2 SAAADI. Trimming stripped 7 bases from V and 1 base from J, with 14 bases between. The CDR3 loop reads CASNDAGTSYEQYF. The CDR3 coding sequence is TGCGCCAGCAACGACGCCGGGACATCCTACGAGCAGTACTTC.

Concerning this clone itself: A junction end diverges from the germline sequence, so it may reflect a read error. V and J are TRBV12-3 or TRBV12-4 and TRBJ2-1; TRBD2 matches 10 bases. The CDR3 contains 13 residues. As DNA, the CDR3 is TGTGCCAGCAGCCCCTCGCAGCGGGGGGGCCTACTCTTC. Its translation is CASSPSQRGGLLF.

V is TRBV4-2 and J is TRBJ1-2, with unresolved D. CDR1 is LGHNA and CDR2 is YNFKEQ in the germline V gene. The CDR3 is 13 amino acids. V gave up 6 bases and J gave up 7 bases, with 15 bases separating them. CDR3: CASSSGSSGGYTF. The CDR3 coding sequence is TGTGCCAGCAGTTCCGGGTCTTCAGGTGGCTACACCTTC.

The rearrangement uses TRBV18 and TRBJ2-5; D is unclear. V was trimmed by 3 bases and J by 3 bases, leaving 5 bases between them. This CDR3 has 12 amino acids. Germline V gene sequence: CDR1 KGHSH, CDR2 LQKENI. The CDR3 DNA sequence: TGTGCCAGCTCACCGTTAGAAGAGACCCAGTACTTC. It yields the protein CASSPLEETQYF.

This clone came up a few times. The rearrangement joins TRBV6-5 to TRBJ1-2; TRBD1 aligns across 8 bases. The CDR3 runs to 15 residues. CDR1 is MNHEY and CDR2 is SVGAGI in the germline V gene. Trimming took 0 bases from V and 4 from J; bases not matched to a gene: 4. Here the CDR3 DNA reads TGTGCCAGCAGTTACTCGAGAGGACAGGGCTATGGCTACACCTTC. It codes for CASSYSRGQGYGYTF.

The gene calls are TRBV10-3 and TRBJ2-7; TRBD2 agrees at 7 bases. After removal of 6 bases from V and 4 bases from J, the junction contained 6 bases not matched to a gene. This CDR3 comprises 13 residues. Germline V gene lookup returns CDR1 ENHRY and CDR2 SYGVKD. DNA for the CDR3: TGTGCCATCAGCCCCAGCGGGACTTACGAGCAGTACTTC. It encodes CAISPSGTYEQYF.

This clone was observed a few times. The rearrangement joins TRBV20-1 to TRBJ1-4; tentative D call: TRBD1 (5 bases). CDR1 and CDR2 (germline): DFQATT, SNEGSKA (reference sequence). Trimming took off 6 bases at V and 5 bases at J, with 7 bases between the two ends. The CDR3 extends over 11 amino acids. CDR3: CSAEGNEKLFF. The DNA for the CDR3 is TGCAGTGCGGAGGGGAATGAAAAACTGTTTTTT.

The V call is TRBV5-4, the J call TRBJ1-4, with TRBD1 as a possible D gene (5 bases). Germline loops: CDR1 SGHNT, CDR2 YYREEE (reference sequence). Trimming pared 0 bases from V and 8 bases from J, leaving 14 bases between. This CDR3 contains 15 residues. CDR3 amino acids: CASSLAGREREKLFF. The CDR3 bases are TGTGCCAGCAGCTTGGCTGGCAGGGAGCGGGAAAAACTGTTTTTT.

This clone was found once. This CDR3 is CASSIDLLGRVGISNEQFF. CDR3 DNA sequence: TGTGCCAGTAGTATAGATCTATTGGGAAGAGTGGGTATATCGAATGAGCAGTTCTTC. V usage is TRBV19 and J usage is TRBJ2-1; D gene ambiguous. Germline V lookup: CDR1 LNHDA, CDR2 SQIVND (reference sequence). This CDR3 is built from 19 residues. Trimming took 0 bases from V and 7 from J, leaving 25 bases between them.

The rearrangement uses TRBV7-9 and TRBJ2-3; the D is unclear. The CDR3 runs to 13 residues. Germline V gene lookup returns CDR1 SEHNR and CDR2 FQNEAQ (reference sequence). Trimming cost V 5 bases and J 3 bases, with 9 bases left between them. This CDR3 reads CASSRLGTDTQYF. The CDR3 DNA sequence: TGTGCCAGCAGCCGTTTGGGTACAGATACGCAGTATTTT.

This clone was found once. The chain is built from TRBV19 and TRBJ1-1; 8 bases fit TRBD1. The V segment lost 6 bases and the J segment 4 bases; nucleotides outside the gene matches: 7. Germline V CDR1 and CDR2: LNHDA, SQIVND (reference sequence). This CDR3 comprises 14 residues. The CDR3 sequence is CASRVDRVATEAFF. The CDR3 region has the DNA TGTGCCAGTAGGGTGGACAGGGTTGCCACTGAAGCTTTCTTT.

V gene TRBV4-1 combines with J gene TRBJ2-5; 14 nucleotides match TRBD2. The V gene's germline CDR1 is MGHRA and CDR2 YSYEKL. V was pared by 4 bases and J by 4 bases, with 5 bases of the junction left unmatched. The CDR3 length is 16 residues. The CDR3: CASSLQGTSGGETQYF. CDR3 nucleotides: TGCGCCAGCAGCCTCCAAGGGACTAGCGGGGGAGAGACCCAGTACTTC.

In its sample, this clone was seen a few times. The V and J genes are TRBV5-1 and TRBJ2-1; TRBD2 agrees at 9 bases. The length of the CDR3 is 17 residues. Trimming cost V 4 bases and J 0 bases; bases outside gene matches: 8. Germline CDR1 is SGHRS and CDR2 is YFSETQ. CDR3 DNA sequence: TGCGCCAGCAGCAGAAACCCTAGCGGGACCTCCTACAATGAGCAGTTCTTC. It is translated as CASSRNPSGTSYNEQFF.

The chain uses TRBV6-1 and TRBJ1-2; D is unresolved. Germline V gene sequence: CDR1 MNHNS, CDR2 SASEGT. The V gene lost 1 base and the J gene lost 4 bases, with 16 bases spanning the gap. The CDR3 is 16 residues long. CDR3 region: CASSEGGWEFSYGYTF. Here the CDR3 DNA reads TGTGCCAGCAGTGAAGGAGGTTGGGAGTTCTCCTATGGCTACACCTTC.